This TCR beta chain was recorded in a study of CD8+ T cells in alopecia areata. Treatment indicated: oral pan-JAK inhibitor, 5-10 mg twice daily. The CDR3 length is 15 residues. Germline V CDR1 and CDR2: MNHNY, SVGAGI (reference sequence). Trimming took 0 bases from V and 4 from J, leaving 13 bases between them. This clone was counted a single time. The antigen is not known. Within the sample, other DNA sequences also encode this same CDR3. Notes on the study in general: Higher clonality was seen in lesional scalp than in normal scalp, especially in alopecia totalis/universalis. Relative to mice, TCR sharing across patients was less clear, a difference possibly HLA-related. In scalp and blood, many expanded lesional clones persisted during tofacitinib.

Extraction and reverse transcription of RNA yielded cDNA as the sequencing template. Data came from immunoSEQ multiplex PCR; TCRdb stores just in-frame clones and leaves some out. The sample has 35,000 to 50,000 clones, roughly 92% seen once. This clonotype was sampled from a human donor with alopecia areata. The sequencing here drew on CD8+ T cells sorted from blood, taken at week 24, from a patient treated with tofacitinib. V gene TRBV6-6 combines with J gene TRBJ2-7, with a tentative D call TRBD2 (5 bases). CDR3 loop: CASSYSRTSSYEQYF. The CDR3 nucleotides are TGTGCCAGCAGTTACTCCCGGACTTCTAGTTACGAGCAGTACTTC.